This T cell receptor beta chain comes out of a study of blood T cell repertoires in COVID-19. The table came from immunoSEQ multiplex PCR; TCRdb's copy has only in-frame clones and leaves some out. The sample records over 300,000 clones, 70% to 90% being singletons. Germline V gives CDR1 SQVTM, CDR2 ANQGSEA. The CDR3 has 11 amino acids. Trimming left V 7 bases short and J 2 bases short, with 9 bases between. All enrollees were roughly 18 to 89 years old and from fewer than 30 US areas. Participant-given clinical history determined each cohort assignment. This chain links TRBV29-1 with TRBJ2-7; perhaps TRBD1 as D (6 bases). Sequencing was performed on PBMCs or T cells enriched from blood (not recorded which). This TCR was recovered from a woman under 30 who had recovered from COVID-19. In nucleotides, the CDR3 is TGCAGCGCGCGGACAGCCTACGAGCAGTACTTC. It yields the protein CSARTAYEQYF.